The next 3 T cell receptor beta chains were all read from a single sample in a study of cytomegalovirus exposure and HLA in healthy donors. The PCR ran on 60 Vbeta and 13 Jbeta primers. The repertoire was sequenced with immunoSEQ multiplex PCR; TCRdb's copy has only in-frame clones and lacks some. The data contain some 170,000 clones, about two thirds of them singletons. Sequenced: PBMCs. Source of these receptors: a human donor in good health.

V usage is TRBV5-4 and J usage is TRBJ2-5; D is ambiguous. With 0 bases removed from V and 0 bases from J, the gap between germline ends came to 9 bases. The CDR3 is made up of 15 amino acids. The germline V gene has CDR1 SGHNT and CDR2 YYREEE (reference sequence). In DNA, the CDR3 is TGTGCCAGCAGCTTGGCCGGCAGGTACCAAGAGACCCAGTACTTC. This codes for CASSLAGRYQETQYF. The variable domain in full, with the rest retrieved from reference TRBV5-4 and TRBJ2-5, is ETGVTQSPTHLIKTRGQQVTLRCSSQSGHNTVSWYQQALGQGPQFIFQYYREEENGRGNFPPRFSGLQFPNYSSELNVNALELDDSALYLCASSLAGRYQETQYFGPGTRLLVL.

The chain is built from TRBV7-6 and TRBJ1-3; D may be TRBD1 (6 bases). The germline V gene has CDR1 SGHVS and CDR2 FNYEAQ. The CDR3 totals 16 residues. V was pared by 6 bases and J by 2 bases, with 17 bases between. For the CDR3, the DNA is TGTGCCAGCAGTGAGTCGAGTACAGGGCCTGGAAACACCATATATTTT. Protein sequence: CASSESSTGPGNTIYF.

This chain connects TRBV27 to TRBJ1-1, with 8 nucleotides matching TRBD1. Per germline, CDR1 MNHEY and CDR2 SMNVEV (reference sequence). This CDR3 is 13 amino acids long. V lost 3 bases to trimming and J lost 4 bases; unmatched junction nucleotides: 1. CDR3 amino acids: CASSLTGVTEAFF. CDR3 in DNA: TGTGCCAGCAGTTTGACAGGGGTCACTGAAGCTTTCTTT.